The present TCR beta chain was sequenced within a study of cytomegalovirus exposure and HLA in healthy donors. The CDR3 is 14 amino acids. J was trimmed by 2 bases and V by 4 bases; bases with no gene match: 1. Germline V gene sequence: CDR1 SGHVS, CDR2 FNYEAQ. The study ran its PCR with 60 Vbeta and 13 Jbeta primers. Generated by immunoSEQ multiplex PCR, the TCRdb table keeps only in-frame clones and is missing some. The table includes about 96,000 clones, about 70% detected once. Remarks on this clone: Its specificity is unknown.

Study results and limitations: Reported results showed that the classifier diagnosed cytomegalovirus status with high specificity and sensitivity. A later analysis reportedly found fewer N-insertions in an Asian-associated ancestry cluster than the approximately 670-donor mean. In most subjects, TCR beta sequences reportedly gave accurate predictions of HLA-A and HLA-B alleles. Serostatus for CMV was the only available immune exposure information.

This chain links TRBV7-6 with TRBJ1-5; 8 bases fit TRBD1. Sequencing used PBMCs. The clonotype originates from a female donor in good health and CMV-seropositive. The CDR3 DNA sequence: TGTGCCAGCAGCTCGGGACAGGGCAATCAGCCCCAGCATTTT. Encoded protein: CASSSGQGNQPQHF.